This TCR beta chain was sequenced during a study of blood T cells in healthy people across ages (dated by TCRdb to about 2015). Regarding the complete study: In model experiments, roughly one uniquely barcoded TCR beta cDNA molecule per two T cells was captured by template switching. To track age-related changes in TCR beta repertoire diversity, the study relied on deep sequencing normalized with unique cDNA molecular identifiers. Four age groups were formed from the donors: young (average roughly 16 years), middle-aged (approximately 42), aged (approximately 60) and long-lived (around 82). To avoid experimental bias, donors of different ages were spread randomly across the sequencing lanes. For two donors (one aged 18 to 29 and one aged 80 or older), the study analyzed two additional independent replicas of 1 million unique cDNA reads from the same blood draw. What the work shows at the level of the full study, not this receptor alone: Donor CMV infection status was unknown, potentially confounding age-related changes in expanded clonotypes. As age increased, observed TCR beta diversity per million T cells dropped in a roughly linear way, and a significant reduction was already evident by age roughly 36. Estimates of total diversity based on one million sequenced T cells were considered lower bounds and underestimates. The long-lived group showed more naive CD4+ T cells, fewer expanded clones and increased TCR diversity than the aged group, suggesting age selection. Conclusive comparison of naive and antigen-experienced compartments was prevented by the profiling of bulk unsorted PBMCs. A strong correlation was found between observed TCR beta diversity and the percentage of naive T cells measured by flow cytometry.

The 35 to 40 donors, aged 6 to 90 years, were systemically healthy Caucasian individuals from Russia. Ten milliliters of peripheral blood were collected from each donor into EDTA-treated Vacutainer tubes. Ficoll-Paque density-gradient centrifugation was used to isolate PBMCs, with at least 6.5 million per sample. Total RNA was extracted from PBMCs with Trizol reagent, with at least 6 micrograms obtained per sample. For every donor, flow cytometry on a PBMC aliquot measured the percentage of naive CD45RAhigh/CD27high T cells. From the germline V gene, CDR1 is SGHTA and CDR2 is FQGNSA. V and J lose 5 bases and 0 bases, and a span of 13 bases separates them. The CDR3 runs 16 amino acids, cysteine and phenylalanine included. Kept here is only the CDR3 DNA, which spans 48 bases and is read in frame from base 1. About this clonotype: No antigen is known for it. Base-call qualities are not available, and no considerably larger clone is one nucleotide away.

The library was prepared using 5' RACE. For sequencing, an Illumina HiSeq 2500 was employed. The second PCR ran for about 6 to 12 cycles and used a J-beta primer mix along with a sample-barcoded 5' primer. A template-switch 5' adaptor carrying 12 random nucleotides introduced a unique molecular identifier onto each TCR beta cDNA molecule. At least 2.5 million CDR3-containing paired-end reads were obtained from each sample. First-strand cDNA was synthesized from all RNA with the Mint cDNA synthesis kit, primed by a TRBC-specific oligonucleotide. All cDNA was treated with uracil-DNA glycosylase and then went through a first 18-cycle PCR with the universal primers M1SS and BC2_uni_R. As for the original processing: For normalization, 1 million high-quality reads were randomly selected from each sample, with every read carrying a distinct molecular identifier. Reads sharing molecular identifiers were discarded rather than binned into consensus sequences. MiTCR, run with a Q25 quality threshold and the strictest error-elimination algorithm, handled CDR3 identification, clonotype clustering and error correction. A nonparametric unseen species model with Euler transformation was used to estimate a lower bound on total TCR beta diversity. Starting from the raw public reads, TCRdb applied fastp trimming at Q25, assembled clones with MiXCR and retained in-frame beta chains. One record per CDR3 amino acid sequence lists the most common genes and DNA. These V and J calls originate from TCRdb's pipeline instead of the authors' own analysis. This sample lists about a million distinct CDR3 sequences; less than 45% were detected once. Less than 15% of the sample is taken by the ten largest.

The rearranged chain carries TRBV7-2 and TRBJ1-4; a tentative D match to TRBD1 spans 5 bases. The sequencing input was blood. The clonotype was recovered from a man aged 18 to 30 in good health. The sequenced DNA is TGTGCCAGCAGCCTCCCGGGGCACTCAACTAATGAAAAACTGTTTTTT. Its protein is CASSLPGHSTNEKLFF.